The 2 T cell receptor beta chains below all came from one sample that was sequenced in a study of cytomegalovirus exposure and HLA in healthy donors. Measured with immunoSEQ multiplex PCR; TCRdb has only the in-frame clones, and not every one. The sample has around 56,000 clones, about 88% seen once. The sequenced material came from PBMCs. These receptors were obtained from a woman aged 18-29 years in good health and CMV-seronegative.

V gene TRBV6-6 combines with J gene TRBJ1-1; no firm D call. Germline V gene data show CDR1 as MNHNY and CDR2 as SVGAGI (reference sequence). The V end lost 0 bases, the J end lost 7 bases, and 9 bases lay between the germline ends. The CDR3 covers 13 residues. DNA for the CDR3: TGTGCCAGCAGTTACTCGATGGCAGATGAAGCTTTCTTT. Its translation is CASSYSMADEAFF.

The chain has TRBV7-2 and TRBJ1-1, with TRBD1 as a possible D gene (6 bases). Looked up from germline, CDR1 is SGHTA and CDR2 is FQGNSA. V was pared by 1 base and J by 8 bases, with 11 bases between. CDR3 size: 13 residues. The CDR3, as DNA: TGTGCCAGCAGCTTAGTTAATACAGGGGAAGCTTTCTTT. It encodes CASSLVNTGEAFF.